This T cell receptor beta chain came from a study of shared clonotypes between healthy human individuals. Study-wide findings and caveats: Of the naive CD4 clonotypes, around 4.7% were shared across several donors.

CDR1 is LNHDA, CDR2 SQIVND, per germline (reference sequence). Trimming stripped 2 bases from V and 3 bases from J, with 11 bases between. CDR3 size: 14 residues. CD45RO-negative cells were positively selected for CCR7, leaving out terminally differentiated effector memory CD45RA+ cells. Donors comprised only Caucasian adults living in Nashville, Tennessee. With respect to this clone: Antigen specificity is unknown.

As originally analysed: Because ImmunoSEQ provided only junction sequences with no quality scores, the filtering differed. Repertoires were generated with immunoSEQ multiplex PCR, while TCRdb's copy carries only in-frame clones and drops some. That table is the source of V, J and clone size, and D and trimming were worked out from the DNA. This sample has nearly 2 million clones, with less than 95% found just once. This receptor was obtained from a man in his late teens or twenties in good health. The source material was naive CD8+ T cells sorted from blood. The chain has TRBV19 and TRBJ2-7, with D unresolved. Here the CDR3 reads CASSISSSGYEQYF. In DNA form, the CDR3 reads TGTGCCAGTAGTATATCTTCTTCGGGCTACGAGCAGTACTTC.